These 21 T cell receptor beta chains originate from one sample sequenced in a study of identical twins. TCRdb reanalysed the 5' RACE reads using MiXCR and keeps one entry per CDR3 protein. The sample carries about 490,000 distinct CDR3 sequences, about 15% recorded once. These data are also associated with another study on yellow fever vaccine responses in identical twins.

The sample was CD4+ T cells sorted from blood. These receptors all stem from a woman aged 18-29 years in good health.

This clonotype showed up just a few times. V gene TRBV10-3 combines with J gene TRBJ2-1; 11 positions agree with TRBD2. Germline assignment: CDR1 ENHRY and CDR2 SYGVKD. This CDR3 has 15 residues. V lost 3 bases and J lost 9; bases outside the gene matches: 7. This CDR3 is CAISESSGRASEQFF. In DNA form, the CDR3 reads TGTGCCATCAGTGAAAGTAGCGGGAGGGCTAGTGAGCAGTTCTTC.

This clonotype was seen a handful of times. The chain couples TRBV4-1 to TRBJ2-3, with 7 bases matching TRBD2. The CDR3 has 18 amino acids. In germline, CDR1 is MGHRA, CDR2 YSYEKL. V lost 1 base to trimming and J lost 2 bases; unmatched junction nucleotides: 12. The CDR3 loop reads CASSQGLVGGINTDTQYF. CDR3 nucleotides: TGCGCCAGCAGCCAAGGGTTGGTGGGGGGGATAAACACAGATACGCAGTATTTT.

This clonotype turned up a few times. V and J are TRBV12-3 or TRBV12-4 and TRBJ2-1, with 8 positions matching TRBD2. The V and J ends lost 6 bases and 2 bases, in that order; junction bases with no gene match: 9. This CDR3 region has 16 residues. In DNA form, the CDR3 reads TGTGCCAGCAGCGGTAGACTAGCGACCGCCTACAATGAGCAGTTCTTC. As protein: CASSGRLATAYNEQFF.

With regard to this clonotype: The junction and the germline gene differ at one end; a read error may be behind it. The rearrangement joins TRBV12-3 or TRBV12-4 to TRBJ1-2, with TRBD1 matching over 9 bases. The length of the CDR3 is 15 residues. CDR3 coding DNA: TGTGCCAGCAGTCTAGCCGGGACAGGGCTAAATGGCTACACCTTC. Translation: CASSLAGTGLNGYTF.

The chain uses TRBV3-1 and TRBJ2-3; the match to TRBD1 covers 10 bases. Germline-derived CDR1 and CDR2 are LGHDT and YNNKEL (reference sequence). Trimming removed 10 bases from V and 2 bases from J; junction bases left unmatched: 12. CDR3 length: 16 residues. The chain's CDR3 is CATCRSGQGNTDTQYF. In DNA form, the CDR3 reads TGTGCCACCTGCCGTTCGGGACAGGGGAACACAGATACGCAGTATTTT.

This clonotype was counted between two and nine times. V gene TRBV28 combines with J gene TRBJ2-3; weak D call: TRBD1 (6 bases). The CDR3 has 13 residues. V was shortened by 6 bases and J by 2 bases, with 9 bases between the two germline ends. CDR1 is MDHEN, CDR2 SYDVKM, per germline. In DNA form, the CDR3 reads TGTGCCAGCAGCACAGGGCCCACAGATACGCAGTATTTT. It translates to CASSTGPTDTQYF.

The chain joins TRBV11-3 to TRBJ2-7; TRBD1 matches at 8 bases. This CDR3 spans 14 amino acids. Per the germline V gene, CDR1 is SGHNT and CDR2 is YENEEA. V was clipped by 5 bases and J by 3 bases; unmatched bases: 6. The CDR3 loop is CASSPGTGDYEQYF. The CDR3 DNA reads TGTGCCAGCAGCCCCGGGACAGGAGACTACGAGCAGTACTTC.

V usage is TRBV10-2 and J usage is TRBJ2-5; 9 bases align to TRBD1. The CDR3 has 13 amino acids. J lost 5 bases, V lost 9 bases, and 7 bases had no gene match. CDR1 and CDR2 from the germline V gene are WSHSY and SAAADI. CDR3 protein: CASRQGGLETQYF. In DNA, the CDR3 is TGCGCCAGTAGACAGGGGGGATTGGAGACCCAGTACTTC.

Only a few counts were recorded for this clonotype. The CDR3 DNA reads as TGCGCCAGCAGTGAGTCCCCGGGACCAGTATACAATGAGCAGTTCTTC. As protein: CASSESPGPVYNEQFF. The V gene is TRBV10-1, the J gene TRBJ2-1; perhaps D is TRBD1 or TRBD2 (5 bases each). The CDR3 length is 16 residues. CDR1 is WNHNN and CDR2 is SYGVQD in the germline V gene (reference sequence). V dropped 0 bases and J dropped 4 bases, with 13 bases sitting between them.

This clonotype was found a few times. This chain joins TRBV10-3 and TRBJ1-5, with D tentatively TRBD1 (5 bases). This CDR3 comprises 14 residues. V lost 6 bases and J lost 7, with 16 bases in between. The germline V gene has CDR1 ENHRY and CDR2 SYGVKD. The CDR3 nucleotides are TGTGCCATCAGCAATCTTGGGGCTGAACAGCCCCAGCATTTT. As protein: CAISNLGAEQPQHF.

CDR3 loop: CASSLGTSESYYTDTQYF. The CDR3 nucleotides are TGTGCCAGCAGCTTGGGGACTAGCGAATCTTATTACACAGATACGCAGTATTTT. This chain connects TRBV5-5 to TRBJ2-3, with 9 bases lining up with TRBD2. V shed 0 bases and J 2 bases; nucleotides not matched to a gene: 10. In germline, CDR1 is SGHKS, CDR2 YYEKEE (reference sequence). The CDR3 totals 18 residues. Filled out from reference TRBV5-5 and TRBJ2-3, the complete variable domain reads DAGVTQSPTHLIKTRGQQVTLRCSPISGHKSVSWYQQVLGQGPQFIFQYYEKEERGRGNFPDRFSARQFPNYSSELNVNALLLGDSALYLCASSLGTSESYYTDTQYFGPGTRLTVL.

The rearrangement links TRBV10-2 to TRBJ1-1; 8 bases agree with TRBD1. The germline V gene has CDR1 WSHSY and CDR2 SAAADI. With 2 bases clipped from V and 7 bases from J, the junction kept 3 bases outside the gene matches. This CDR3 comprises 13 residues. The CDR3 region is CASSEQGAVEAFF. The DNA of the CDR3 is TGCGCCAGCAGTGAGCAGGGGGCTGTTGAAGCTTTCTTT.

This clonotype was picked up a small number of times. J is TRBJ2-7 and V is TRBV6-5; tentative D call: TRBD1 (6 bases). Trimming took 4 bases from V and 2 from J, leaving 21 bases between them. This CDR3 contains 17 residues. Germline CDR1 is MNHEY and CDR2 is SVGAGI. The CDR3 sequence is CASSLRGLQGYAYEQYF. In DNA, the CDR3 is TGTGCCAGCAGTTTAAGGGGATTACAGGGTTATGCCTACGAGCAGTACTTC.

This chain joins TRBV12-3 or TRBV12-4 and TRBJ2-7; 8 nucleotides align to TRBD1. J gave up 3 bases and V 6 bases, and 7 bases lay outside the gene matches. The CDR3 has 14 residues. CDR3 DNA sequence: TGTGCCAGCAGAGAAGGACAGGGAAACTACGAGCAGTACTTC. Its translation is CASREGQGNYEQYF.

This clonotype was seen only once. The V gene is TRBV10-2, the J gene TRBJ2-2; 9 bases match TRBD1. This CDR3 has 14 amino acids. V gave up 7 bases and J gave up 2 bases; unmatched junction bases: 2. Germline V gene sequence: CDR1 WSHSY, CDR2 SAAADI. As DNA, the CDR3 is TGCGCCAGCACAACAGGGGGCAACACCGGGGAGCTGTTTTTT. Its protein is CASTTGGNTGELFF.

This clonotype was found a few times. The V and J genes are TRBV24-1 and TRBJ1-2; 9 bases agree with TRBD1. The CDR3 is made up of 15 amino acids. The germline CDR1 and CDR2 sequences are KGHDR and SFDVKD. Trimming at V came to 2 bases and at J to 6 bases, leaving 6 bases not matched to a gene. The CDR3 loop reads CATSDSWTGEDGYTF. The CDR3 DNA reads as TGTGCCACCAGTGATTCTTGGACAGGGGAGGATGGCTACACCTTC.

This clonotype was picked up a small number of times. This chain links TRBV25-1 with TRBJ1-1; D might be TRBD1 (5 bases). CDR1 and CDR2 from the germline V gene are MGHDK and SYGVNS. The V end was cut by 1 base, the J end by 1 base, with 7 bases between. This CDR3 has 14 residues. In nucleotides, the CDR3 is TGTGCCAGCAGTGAATGGGGCAAGAACACTGAAGCTTTCTTT. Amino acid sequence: CASSEWGKNTEAFF. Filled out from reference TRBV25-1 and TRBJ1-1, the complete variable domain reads EADIYQTPRYLVIGTGKKITLECSQTMGHDKMYWYQQDPGMELHLIHYSYGVNSTEKGDLSSESTVSRIRTEHFPLTLESARPSHTSQYLCASSEWGKNTEAFFGQGTRLTVV.

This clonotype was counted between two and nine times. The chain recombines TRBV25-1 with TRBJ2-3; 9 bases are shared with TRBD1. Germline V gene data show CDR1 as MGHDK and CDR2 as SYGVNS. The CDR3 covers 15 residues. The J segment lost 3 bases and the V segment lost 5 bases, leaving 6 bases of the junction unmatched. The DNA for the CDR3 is TGTGCCAGCAGTCGTGGGGACAGGGATACAGATACGCAGTATTTT. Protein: CASSRGDRDTDTQYF.

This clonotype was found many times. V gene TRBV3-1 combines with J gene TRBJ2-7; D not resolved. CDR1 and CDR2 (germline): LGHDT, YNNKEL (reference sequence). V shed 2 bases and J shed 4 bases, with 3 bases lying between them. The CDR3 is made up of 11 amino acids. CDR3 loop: CASSQRYEQYF. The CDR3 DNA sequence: TGTGCCAGCAGCCAACGTTACGAGCAGTACTTC.

CDR3 sequence: CATSDTAQGTDTQYF. CDR3 nucleotide sequence: TGTGCCACCAGTGATACCGCACAGGGAACAGATACGCAGTATTTT. V gene TRBV24-1 combines with J gene TRBJ2-3; a possible D gene is TRBD1 (6 bases). V lost 3 bases, J lost 3 bases, and 12 bases lay in between. The CDR3 length is 15 residues. Germline V gives CDR1 KGHDR, CDR2 SFDVKD.

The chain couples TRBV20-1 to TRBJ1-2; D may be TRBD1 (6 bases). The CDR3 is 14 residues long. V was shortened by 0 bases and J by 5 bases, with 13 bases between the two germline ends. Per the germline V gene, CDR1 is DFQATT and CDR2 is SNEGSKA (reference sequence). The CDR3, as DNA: TGCAGTGCTAGAGAGCGGACAGCACCTTATGGCTACACCTTC. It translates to CSARERTAPYGYTF.